This T cell receptor beta chain was sequenced for a study of T cell responses to AZD1222 COVID-19 vaccine. Using immunoSEQ multiplex PCR, the repertoire was profiled, and TCRdb retains in-frame clones only, with some absent. The table includes 95,000 to 150,000 clones, around 93% detected once. In regard to this clone: Germline and junction disagree at one end, which may indicate a read error.

The sample in question was peripheral blood, obtained on day 0 of AZD1222 vaccination. This clonotype was obtained from an adult in good health.

The CDR3 region is CASAPPLGQPYEQYF. CDR3 nucleotide sequence: TGTGCCAGCGCACCGCCTTTGGGACAGCCCTACGAGCAGTACTTC. V usage is TRBV18 and J usage is TRBJ2-7, with TRBD1 matching 7 bases. The CDR3 covers 15 residues. In germline, CDR1 is KGHSH, CDR2 LQKENI.